Given below is one T cell receptor beta chain in context. Germline values: CDR1 SGDLS, CDR2 YYNGEE. The V gene end was trimmed by 4 bases and the J gene end by 4 bases; junction bases not matched to a gene: 5. The length of the CDR3 is 14 residues. This sample was included in a study of blood T cell repertoires in COVID-19. Authors' processing steps: Estimated nucleated cell counts came from reference gene primer amplification. The data were produced by immunoSEQ multiplex PCR, yet TCRdb's version contains in-frame clones alone and is incomplete. Clone size and the V and J calls come from that table; the DNA yielded D and trimming. The sample yields 650,000 to 800,000 clones, approximately 90% seen once.

The V call is TRBV9, the J call TRBJ2-7, with 10 nucleotides matching TRBD2. Sequencing was carried out using peripheral blood. The origin of this receptor is a woman between 18 and 29 years old with acute or convalescent COVID-19. CDR3: CASSPGGLAYEQYF. For the CDR3, the DNA is TGTGCCAGCAGCCCGGGGGGACTAGCGTACGAGCAGTACTTC.